This T cell receptor (beta chain) was captured by sequencing in a study of T cell repertoires in cytomegalovirus infection. Study information: Matching HLA type and CMV infection were both indicated by public TCR beta signatures.

The CDR3 runs 13 residues. Germline values: CDR1 SGHRS, CDR2 YFSETQ. Trimming removed 4 bases from V and 4 bases from J, with 8 bases in between. Whole-study findings and limits: The response measured ex vivo was dominated by TCR beta clonotypes (HLA-C-restricted and CMV-specific). Cumulative frequency (of public TCR beta family members) identified carriers of CMV plus the relevant HLA.

A single record per CDR3 protein comes from TCRdb applying MiXCR to the reads. The data show some 390,000 distinct CDR3 sequences, around a sixth seen once. This clonotype came up a few times. Antigen unknown. This receptor was obtained from a human donor in good health (CMV status not recorded). Some clones in this sample may be carry-over from other donors' samples. The V and J genes are TRBV5-1 and TRBJ2-2; no clear D. The source material was PBMCs. CDR3 nucleotide sequence: TGCGCCAGCAGCATTGGGGTCACCGGGGAGCTGTTTTTT. Translated: CASSIGVTGELFF. The complete variable domain, with remaining parts taken from reference TRBV5-1 and TRBJ2-2, reads KAGVTQTPRYLIKTRGQQVTLSCSPISGHRSVSWYQQTPGQGLQFLFEYFSETQRNKGNFPGRFSGRQFSNSRSEMNVSTLELGDSALYLCASSIGVTGELFFGEGSRLTVL.